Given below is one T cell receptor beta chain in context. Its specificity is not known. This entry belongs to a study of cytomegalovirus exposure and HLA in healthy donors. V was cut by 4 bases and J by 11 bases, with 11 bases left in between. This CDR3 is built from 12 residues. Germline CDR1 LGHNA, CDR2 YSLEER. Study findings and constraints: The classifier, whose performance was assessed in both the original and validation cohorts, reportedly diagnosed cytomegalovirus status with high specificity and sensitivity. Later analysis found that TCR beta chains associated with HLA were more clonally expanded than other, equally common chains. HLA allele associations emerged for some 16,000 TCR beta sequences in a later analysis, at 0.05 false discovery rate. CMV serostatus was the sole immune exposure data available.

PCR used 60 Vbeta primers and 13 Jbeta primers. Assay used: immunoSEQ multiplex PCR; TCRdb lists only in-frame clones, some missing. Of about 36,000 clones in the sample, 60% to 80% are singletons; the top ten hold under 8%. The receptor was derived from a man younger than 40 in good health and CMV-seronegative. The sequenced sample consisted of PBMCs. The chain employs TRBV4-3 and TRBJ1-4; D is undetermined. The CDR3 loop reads CASSPDFGKLFF. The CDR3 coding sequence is TGCGCCAGCAGCCCTGATTTCGGGAAACTGTTTTTT.